Below, 14 T cell receptor beta chains from the same sample are listed, as sequenced in a study of shared clonotypes between healthy human individuals. Naivety among CD8 cells was defined by CD45RO negativity and positive CCR7 selection, thereby excluding terminally differentiated effector memory CD45RA+ cells. Clones were read by immunoSEQ multiplex PCR, and TCRdb kept only the in-frame ones, dropping some. The table lists about 2 million clones, around 96% of them singletons. The sample comprised naive CD8+ T cells sorted from blood. These receptor sequences come from a man between 18 and 29 years old in good health.

The V and J genes are TRBV7-3 and TRBJ2-7; D might be TRBD1 or TRBD2, each matching 6 bases. Trimming left V 2 bases short and J 6 bases short, with 11 bases between. This CDR3 contains 13 residues. Germline CDR1 SGHTA, CDR2 FQGTGA. CDR3 sequence: CASSLQGRSEQYF. The DNA of the CDR3 is TGTGCCAGCAGCTTACAGGGGAGGTCCGAGCAGTACTTC.

This clone has a single count. The chain links TRBV7-9 to TRBJ1-4; D might be TRBD1 (6 bases). Germline assignment: CDR1 SEHNR and CDR2 FQNEAQ (reference sequence). Trimming took 3 bases from V and 6 from J, leaving 14 bases between them. CDR3 length equals 15 residues. CDR3 sequence (DNA): TGTGCCAGCAGCTTGTCTTGGGGGCCGGATGAAAAACTGTTTTTT. Its translation is CASSLSWGPDEKLFF.

About this clone itself: This CDR3 is also generated by other DNA sequences in the sample. The rearrangement links TRBV19 to TRBJ1-2; D is possibly TRBD1 (6 bases). CDR3 length: 14 amino acids. The V end was cut by 0 bases, the J end by 2 bases, with 7 bases between. Germline V CDR1 and CDR2: LNHDA, SQIVND (reference sequence). The CDR3 region is CASSIDGGNYGYTF. The DNA of the CDR3 is TGTGCCAGTAGTATAGACGGGGGCAACTATGGCTACACCTTC.

The chain has TRBV29-1 and TRBJ1-2, with D hard to call. Germline CDR1 reads SQVTM; CDR2 reads ANQGSEA. The CDR3 is 11 amino acids. V shed 7 bases and J shed 8 bases, with 14 bases lying between them. The DNA for the CDR3 is TGCAGCGCCCCCTTGGGTTGGGGCTACACCTTC. This sequence encodes CSAPLGWGYTF.

The V gene is TRBV6-1, the J gene TRBJ1-1; D remains unclear. This CDR3 is built from 13 residues. Trimming pared 8 bases from V and 4 bases from J, leaving 14 bases between. Germline loops: CDR1 MNHNS, CDR2 SASEGT. The CDR3 sequence: CASPGPGSTEAFF. CDR3 DNA: TGTGCCAGCCCCGGCCCGGGGAGCACTGAAGCTTTCTTT.

V usage is TRBV30 and J usage is TRBJ1-2; tentative D call: TRBD1 (5 bases). This CDR3 is built from 14 residues. V lost 0 bases and J 7 bases, leaving 15 bases between the germline ends. Germline-derived CDR1 and CDR2 are GTSNPN and SVGIG (reference sequence). The CDR3 reads CAWSVGAGMGGYTF. The CDR3, as DNA: TGTGCCTGGAGTGTTGGGGCAGGGATGGGTGGCTACACCTTC.

This chain connects TRBV30 to TRBJ2-3; a possible D gene is TRBD2 (6 bases). Germline values: CDR1 GTSNPN, CDR2 SVGIG (reference sequence). The CDR3 extends over 14 amino acids. The germline V and J ends were trimmed by 1 base and 1 base, with 9 bases remaining between them. CDR3 in DNA: TGTGCCTGGAGTGGGGGCGGGGGCACAGATACGCAGTATTTT. Translated, it gives CAWSGGGGTDTQYF.

The chain recombines TRBV2 with TRBJ2-1; D gene ambiguous. CDR1 is SNHLY and CDR2 is FYNNEI in the germline V gene. Trimming stripped 1 base from V and 4 bases from J, with 14 bases between. This CDR3 comprises 16 residues. CDR3 nucleotides: TGTGCCAGCAGTGAAGAAGGAAAGGGCTTTTACAATGAGCAGTTCTTC. It specifies CASSEEGKGFYNEQFF.

The V gene is TRBV19, the J gene TRBJ1-5, with D unclear. The CDR3 has 14 amino acids. V lost 0 bases and J 6 bases, leaving 9 bases between the germline ends. Germline-derived CDR1 and CDR2 are LNHDA and SQIVND (reference sequence). Here the CDR3 reads CASSIEMMVQPQHF. The CDR3 DNA reads TGTGCCAGTAGTATAGAGATGATGGTTCAGCCCCAGCATTTT. Full variable domain (remainder filled in from reference TRBV19 and TRBJ1-5): DGGITQSPKYLFRKEGQNVTLSCEQNLNHDAMYWYRQDPGQGLRLIYYSQIVNDFQKGDIAEGYSVSREKKESFPLTVTSAQKNPTAFYLCASSIEMMVQPQHFGDGTRLSIL.

V usage is TRBV7-2 and J usage is TRBJ1-2; 7 nucleotides agree with TRBD1. Germline CDR1 is SGHTA and CDR2 is FQGNSA. The CDR3 is made up of 13 amino acids. The J segment lost 3 bases and the V segment lost 3 bases, leaving 1 base of the junction unmatched. The CDR3 loop reads CASSFDRDYGYTF. The CDR3 nucleotides are TGTGCCAGCAGCTTCGACAGGGACTATGGCTACACCTTC.

The chain couples TRBV7-9 to TRBJ2-7; D call uncertain. Germline-derived CDR1 and CDR2 are SEHNR and FQNEAQ (reference sequence). The length of the CDR3 is 14 residues. Deletions cut 7 bases from V and 5 bases from J, with 18 bases between. The CDR3 region is CASTAVESRDEQYF. CDR3 coding DNA: TGTGCCAGCACCGCGGTAGAAAGTCGCGACGAGCAGTACTTC.

V and J are TRBV4-1 and TRBJ2-3; no firm D call. The CDR3 length is 16 residues. V lost 3 bases to trimming and J lost 1 base, with 14 bases between them. The V gene's germline CDR1 is MGHRA and CDR2 YSYEKL. The CDR3 loop reads CASSHEIPGGTDTQYF. The CDR3, as DNA: TGCGCCAGCAGCCATGAGATCCCGGGCGGCACAGATACGCAGTATTTT.

The J gene is TRBJ2-5, the V gene TRBV9; 10 positions match TRBD1. This CDR3 is built from 16 residues. Germline CDR1 SGDLS, CDR2 YYNGEE. Unmatched junction bases numbered 11, after V lost 4 bases and J lost 5 bases. The CDR3 spells CASSPSLGQGTETQYF. CDR3 in DNA: TGTGCCAGCAGCCCTAGCCTGGGACAGGGGACGGAGACCCAGTACTTC.

CDR3 DNA: TGTGCCAGCAGTCCCGACAGGGGAGGAAACACCATATATTTT. Translating gives CASSPDRGGNTIYF. J is TRBJ1-3 and V is TRBV6-6, with 8 bases lining up with TRBD1. V was pared by 5 bases and J by 4 bases, with 4 bases of the junction left unmatched. Germline V gene lookup returns CDR1 MNHNY and CDR2 SVGAGI (reference sequence). CDR3 length: 14 amino acids.